The T cell receptor (beta chain) described here comes from a study of cytomegalovirus exposure and HLA in healthy donors. Study-wide context: From donors who were HLA-typed, an early data release held about 85 million unique TCRs.

The PCR was carried out with 60 Vbeta primers and 13 Jbeta primers. Clones were sequenced by immunoSEQ multiplex PCR, and TCRdb holds only the in-frame ones, with some missing. The sample has roughly 130,000 clones; approximately 91% are singletons. Of note for this clone: Its antigen is not identified.

The CDR3 totals 13 residues. V lost 2 bases to trimming and J lost 5 bases, with 7 bases between them. Per the germline V gene, CDR1 is SEHNR and CDR2 is FQNEAQ (reference sequence). Findings and limits, study-wide: Accurate HLA-A and HLA-B prediction from TCR beta sequences was reported for most subjects. Many donors shared some public TCRs, even though most TCR sequences were rare.

The sequencing sample was made of PBMCs. The genes are TRBV7-9 and TRBJ2-1; maybe TRBD1 (6 bases). The TCR sequence derives from a middle-aged woman in good health and CMV-seronegative. The CDR3 sequence is CASSLRQDNEQFF. The CDR3 region has the DNA TGTGCCAGCAGCTTACGACAGGACAATGAGCAGTTCTTC.